This T cell receptor (beta chain) originates from a study of shared clonotypes between healthy human individuals. On this clone itself: Other nucleotide sequences from this sample produce the same CDR3.

Method: immunoSEQ multiplex PCR; TCRdb's copy keeps in-frame clones and lacks some. Here the sample spans 1,500,000 or so clones, just under 99% being singletons. Input material: naive CD4+ T cells sorted from blood. Regarding subset: CD45RA+ positively selected. The source of this sequence is a man aged 25-45 years in good health.

The CDR3 loop is CASSQTGTSYEQYF. The DNA for the CDR3 is TGTGCCAGCTCACAAACAGGGACCTCCTACGAGCAGTACTTC. The V call is TRBV18, the J call TRBJ2-7, with D perhaps matching TRBD1 (6 bases). Germline CDR1 reads KGHSH; CDR2 reads LQKENI. The V gene lost 4 bases and the J gene lost 0 bases, with 10 bases spanning the gap. The CDR3 loop spans 14 amino acids.